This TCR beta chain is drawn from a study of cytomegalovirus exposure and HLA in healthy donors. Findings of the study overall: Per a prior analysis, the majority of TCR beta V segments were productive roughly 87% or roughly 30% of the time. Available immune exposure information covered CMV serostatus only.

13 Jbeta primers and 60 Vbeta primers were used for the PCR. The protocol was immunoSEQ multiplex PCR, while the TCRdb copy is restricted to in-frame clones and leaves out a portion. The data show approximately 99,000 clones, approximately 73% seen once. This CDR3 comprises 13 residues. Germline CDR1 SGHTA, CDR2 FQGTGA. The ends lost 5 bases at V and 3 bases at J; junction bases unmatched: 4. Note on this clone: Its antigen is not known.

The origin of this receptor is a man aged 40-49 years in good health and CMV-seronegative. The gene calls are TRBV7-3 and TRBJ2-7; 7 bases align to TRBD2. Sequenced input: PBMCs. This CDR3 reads CASSQGLNYEQYF. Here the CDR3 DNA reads TGTGCCAGCAGCCAGGGACTAAACTACGAGCAGTACTTC.